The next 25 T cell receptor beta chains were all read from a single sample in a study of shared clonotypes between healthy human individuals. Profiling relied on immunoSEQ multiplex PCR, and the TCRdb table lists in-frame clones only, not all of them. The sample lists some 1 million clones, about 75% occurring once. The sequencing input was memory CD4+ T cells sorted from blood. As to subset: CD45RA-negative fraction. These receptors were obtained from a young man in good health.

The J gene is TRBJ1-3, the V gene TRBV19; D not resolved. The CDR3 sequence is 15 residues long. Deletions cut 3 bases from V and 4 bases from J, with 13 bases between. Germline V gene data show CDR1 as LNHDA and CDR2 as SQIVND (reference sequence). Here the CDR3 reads CASSMAPSPGNTIYF. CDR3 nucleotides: TGTGCCAGTAGTATGGCCCCAAGCCCAGGAAACACCATATATTTT.

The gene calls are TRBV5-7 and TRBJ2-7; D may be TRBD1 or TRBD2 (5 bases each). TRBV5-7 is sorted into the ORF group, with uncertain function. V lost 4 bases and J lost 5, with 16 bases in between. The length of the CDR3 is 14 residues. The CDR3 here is CASSPNVRDHEQYF. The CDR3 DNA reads TGTGCCAGCAGCCCAAACGTCAGGGACCACGAGCAGTACTTC.

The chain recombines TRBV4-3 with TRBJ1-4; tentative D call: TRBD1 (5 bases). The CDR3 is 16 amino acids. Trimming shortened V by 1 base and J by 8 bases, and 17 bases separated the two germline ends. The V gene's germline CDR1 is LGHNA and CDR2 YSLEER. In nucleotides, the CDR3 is TGCGCCAGCAGCCAAGCGGGGCTTGGGGAAATGGAAAAACTGTTTTTT. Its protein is CASSQAGLGEMEKLFF.

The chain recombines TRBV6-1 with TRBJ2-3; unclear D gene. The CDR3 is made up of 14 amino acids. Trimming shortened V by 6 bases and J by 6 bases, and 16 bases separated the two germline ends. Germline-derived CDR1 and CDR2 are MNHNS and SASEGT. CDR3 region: CASRRDRRSDTQYF. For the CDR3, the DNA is TGTGCCAGCAGGAGAGACCGTCGCTCGGATACGCAGTATTTT.

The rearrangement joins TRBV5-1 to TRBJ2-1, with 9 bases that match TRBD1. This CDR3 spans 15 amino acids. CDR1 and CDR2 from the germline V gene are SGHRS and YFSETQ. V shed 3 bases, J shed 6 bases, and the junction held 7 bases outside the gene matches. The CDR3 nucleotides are TGCGCCAGCAGCTGGGGACAGGGAGGAGGCAATGAGCAGTTCTTC. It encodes CASSWGQGGGNEQFF.

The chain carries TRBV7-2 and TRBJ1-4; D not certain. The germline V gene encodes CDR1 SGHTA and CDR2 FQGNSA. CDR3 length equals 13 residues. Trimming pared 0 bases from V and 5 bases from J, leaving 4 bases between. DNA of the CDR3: TGTGCCAGCAGCTTAGCTATCAATGAAAAACTGTTTTTT. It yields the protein CASSLAINEKLFF.

The CDR3 here is CASSLPRGLISQPQHF. The DNA for the CDR3 is TGTGCCAGCAGCTTACCCAGGGGGCTGATAAGTCAGCCCCAGCATTTT. The chain employs TRBV7-2 and TRBJ1-5; 8 bases fit TRBD1. This CDR3 spans 16 amino acids. The V segment lost 2 bases and the J segment 6 bases; nucleotides outside the gene matches: 9. Germline V gene data show CDR1 as SGHTA and CDR2 as FQGNSA.

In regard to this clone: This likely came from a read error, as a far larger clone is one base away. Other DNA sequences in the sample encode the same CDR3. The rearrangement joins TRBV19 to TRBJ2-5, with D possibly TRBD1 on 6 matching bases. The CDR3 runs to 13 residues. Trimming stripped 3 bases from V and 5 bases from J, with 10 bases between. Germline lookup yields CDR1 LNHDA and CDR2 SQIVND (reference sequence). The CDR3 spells CASSINRAETQYF. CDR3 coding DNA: TGTGCCAGTAGTATCAACAGGGCGGAGACCCAGTACTTC.

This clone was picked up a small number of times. The CDR3 nucleotides read TGTGCCAGCAGCTCCGCAGGGCGATCCAATTCACCCCTCCACTTT. It encodes CASSSAGRSNSPLHF. V usage is TRBV7-9 and J usage is TRBJ1-6, with D maybe TRBD1 (5 bases). Between the trimmed V and J ends, which lost 4 bases and 7 bases, there was a span of 14 bases. There are 15 residues in the CDR3. CDR1 is SEHNR and CDR2 is FQNEAQ in the germline V gene (reference sequence).

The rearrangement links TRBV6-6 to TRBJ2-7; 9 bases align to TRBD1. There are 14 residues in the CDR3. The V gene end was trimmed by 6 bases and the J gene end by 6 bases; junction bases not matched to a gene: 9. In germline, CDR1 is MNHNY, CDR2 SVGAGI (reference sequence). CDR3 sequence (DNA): TGTGCCAGCAGCACCGGGACAGGGAGTCCCGAGCAGTACTTC. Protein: CASSTGTGSPEQYF.

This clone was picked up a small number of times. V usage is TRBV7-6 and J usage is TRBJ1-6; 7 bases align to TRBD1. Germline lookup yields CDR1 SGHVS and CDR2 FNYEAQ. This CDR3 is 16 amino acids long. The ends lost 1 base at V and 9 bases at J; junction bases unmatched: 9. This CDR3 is CASSLGGQADISPLHF. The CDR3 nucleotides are TGTGCCAGCAGCTTAGGTGGACAGGCGGATATTTCACCCCTCCACTTT.

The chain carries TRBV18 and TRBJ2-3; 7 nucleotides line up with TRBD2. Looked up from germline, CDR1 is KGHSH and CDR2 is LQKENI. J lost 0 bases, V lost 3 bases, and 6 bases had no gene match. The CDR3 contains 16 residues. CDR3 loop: CASSPIREGSTDTQYF. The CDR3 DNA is TGTGCCAGCTCACCGATCAGGGAGGGGAGCACAGATACGCAGTATTTT.

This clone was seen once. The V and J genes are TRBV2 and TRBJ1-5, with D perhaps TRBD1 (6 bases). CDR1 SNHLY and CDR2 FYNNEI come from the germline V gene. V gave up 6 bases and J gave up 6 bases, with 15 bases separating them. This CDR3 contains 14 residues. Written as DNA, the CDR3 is TGTGCCAGCAGAATGAGGGACAAGCTTCAGCCCCAGCATTTT. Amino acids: CASRMRDKLQPQHF.

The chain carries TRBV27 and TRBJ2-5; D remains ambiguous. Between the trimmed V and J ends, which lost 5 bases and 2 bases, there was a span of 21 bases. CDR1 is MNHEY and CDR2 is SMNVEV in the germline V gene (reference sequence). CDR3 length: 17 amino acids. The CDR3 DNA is TGTGCCAGCAGTCCCCCGAGACCCCGGCCTTTACAAGAGACCCAGTACTTC. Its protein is CASSPPRPRPLQETQYF.

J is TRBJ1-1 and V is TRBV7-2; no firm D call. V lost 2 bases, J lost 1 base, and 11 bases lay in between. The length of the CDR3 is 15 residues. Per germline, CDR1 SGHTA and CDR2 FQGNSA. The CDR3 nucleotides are TGTGCCAGCAGCTTAACTGCGGCCCCGAACACTGAAGCTTTCTTT. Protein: CASSLTAAPNTEAFF. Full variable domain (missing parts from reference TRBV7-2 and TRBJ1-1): GAGVSQSPSNKVTEKGKDVELRCDPISGHTALYWYRQSLGQGLEFLIYFQGNSAPDKSGLPSDRFSAERTGGSVSTLTIQRTQQEDSAVYLCASSLTAAPNTEAFFGQGTRLTVV.

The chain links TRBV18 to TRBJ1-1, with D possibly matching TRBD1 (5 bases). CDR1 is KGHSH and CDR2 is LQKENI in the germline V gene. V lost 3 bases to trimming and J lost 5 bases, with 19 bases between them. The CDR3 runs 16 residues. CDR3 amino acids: CASSPSRGGSRTEAFF. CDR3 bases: TGTGCCAGCTCACCTTCACGTGGGGGTAGTCGAACTGAAGCTTTCTTT.

CDR3 residues: CASSYDGGSTETQYF. DNA for the CDR3: TGTGCCAGCAGTTACGACGGGGGATCAACAGAGACCCAGTACTTC. The chain combines TRBV6-5 with TRBJ2-5; TRBD2 is a possible D gene (6 bases). The CDR3 extends over 15 amino acids. Germline CDR1 reads MNHEY; CDR2 reads SVGAGI. Between the trimmed V and J ends, which lost 2 bases and 4 bases, there was a span of 14 bases.

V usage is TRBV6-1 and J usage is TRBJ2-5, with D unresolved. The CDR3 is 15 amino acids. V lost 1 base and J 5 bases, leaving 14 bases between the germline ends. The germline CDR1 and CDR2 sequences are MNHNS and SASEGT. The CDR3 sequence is CASSEVGGTGETQYF. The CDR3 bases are TGTGCCAGCAGTGAAGTTGGCGGTACCGGGGAGACCCAGTACTTC.

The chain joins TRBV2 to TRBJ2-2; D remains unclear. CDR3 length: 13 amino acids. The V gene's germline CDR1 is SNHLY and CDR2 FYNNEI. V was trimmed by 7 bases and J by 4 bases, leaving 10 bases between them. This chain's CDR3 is CASKRAFTGELFF. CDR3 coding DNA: TGTGCCAGCAAGAGAGCCTTCACCGGGGAGCTGTTTTTT. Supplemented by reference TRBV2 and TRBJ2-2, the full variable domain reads EPEVTQTPSHQVTQMGQEVILRCVPISNHLYFYWYRQILGQKVEFLVSFYNNEISEKSEIFDDQFSVERPDGSNFTLKIRSTKLEDSAMYFCASKRAFTGELFFGEGSRLTVL.

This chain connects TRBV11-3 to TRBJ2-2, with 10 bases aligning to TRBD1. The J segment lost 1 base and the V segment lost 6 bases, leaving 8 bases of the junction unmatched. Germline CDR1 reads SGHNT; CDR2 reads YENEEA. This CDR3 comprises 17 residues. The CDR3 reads CASSDRGRLGNTGELFF. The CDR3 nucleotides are TGTGCCAGCAGTGACAGGGGGCGCTTGGGGAACACCGGGGAGCTGTTTTTT. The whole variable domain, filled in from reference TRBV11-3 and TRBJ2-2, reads EAGVVQSPRYKIIEKKQPVAFWCNPISGHNTLYWYLQNLGQGPELLIRYENEEAVDDSQLPKDRFSAERLKGVDSTLKIQPAELGDSAVYLCASSDRGRLGNTGELFFGEGSRLTVL.

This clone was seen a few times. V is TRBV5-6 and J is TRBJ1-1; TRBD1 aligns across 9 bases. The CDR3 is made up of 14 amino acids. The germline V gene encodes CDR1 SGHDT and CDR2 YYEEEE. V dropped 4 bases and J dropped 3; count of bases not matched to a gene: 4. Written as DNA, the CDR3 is TGTGCCAGCAGCAGGAGGGACAGGGACACTGAAGCTTTCTTT. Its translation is CASSRRDRDTEAFF.

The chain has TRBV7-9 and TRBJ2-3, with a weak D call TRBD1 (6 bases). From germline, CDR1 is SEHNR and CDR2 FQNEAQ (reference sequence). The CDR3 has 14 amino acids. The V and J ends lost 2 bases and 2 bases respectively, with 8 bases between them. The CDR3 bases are TGTGCCAGCAGCTTACAGGGGAACACAGATACGCAGTATTTT. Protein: CASSLQGNTDTQYF. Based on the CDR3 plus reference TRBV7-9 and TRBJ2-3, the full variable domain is DTGVSQNPRHKITKRGQNVTFRCDPISEHNRLYWYRQTLGQGPEFLTYFQNEAQLEKSRLLSDRFSAERPKGSFSTLEIQRTEQGDSAMYLCASSLQGNTDTQYFGPGTRLTVL.

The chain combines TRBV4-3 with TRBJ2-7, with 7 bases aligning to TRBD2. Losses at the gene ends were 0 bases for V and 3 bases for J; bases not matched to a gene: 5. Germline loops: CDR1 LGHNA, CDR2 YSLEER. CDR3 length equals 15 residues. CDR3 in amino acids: CASSQDRAGYYEQYF. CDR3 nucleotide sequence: TGCGCCAGCAGCCAAGATCGAGCGGGGTACTACGAGCAGTACTTC.

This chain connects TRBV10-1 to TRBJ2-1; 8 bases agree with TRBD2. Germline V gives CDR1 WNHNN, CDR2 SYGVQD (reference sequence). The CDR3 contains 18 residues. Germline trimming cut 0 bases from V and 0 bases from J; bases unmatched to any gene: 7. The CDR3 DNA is TGCGCCAGCAGTGAGTCGTTCCTAGCGGGCGACTCCTACAATGAGCAGTTCTTC. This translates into CASSESFLAGDSYNEQFF.

In DNA, the CDR3 is TGTGCCAGCAGCTTTAAGGCCCCAGGGACAGCGCAGTACTTC. The encoded protein is CASSFKAPGTAQYF. V is TRBV7-2 and J is TRBJ2-7, with 7 positions matching TRBD1. Germline CDR1 reads SGHTA; CDR2 reads FQGNSA. The CDR3 runs 14 residues. J lost 9 bases, V lost 3 bases, and 11 bases had no gene match.